A selection of T cell receptor beta chains follows, all from one sample in a study of CD8+ T cells in alopecia areata. TCRdb's table, derived via immunoSEQ multiplex PCR, lists solely in-frame clones and lacks some. The sample carries 150,000 to 200,000 clones, 58% recorded once. Material: CD4+ T cells sorted from blood, obtained at week 24, from a patient treated with tofacitinib. Receptors were obtained from a human donor with alopecia areata. Both conserved end residues are part of each CDR3. The D gene is left open where the match is weak. Where a row states a size, it is once, few, many or the class of an expanded clone; other rows omit it.

d_gene,abundance,len,j_gene,v_gene,CDR3aa,CDR3nt
TRBD1,.,20,TRBJ2-5,TRBV5-1,CASSLTPGDRVLLLQETQYF,TGCGCCAGCAGCCTCACTCCCGGGGACAGGGTCCTTCTACTCCAAGAGACCCAGTACTTC
.,.,14,TRBJ1-2,TRBV29-1,CSVRREDINYGYTF,TGCAGCGTCAGACGCGAGGACATCAACTATGGCTACACCTTC
TRBD2,few,16,TRBJ2-1,TRBV7-9,CASSPSLAGGSNEQFF,TGTGCCAGCAGCCCGAGTCTAGCGGGGGGGTCGAATGAGCAGTTCTTC
.,.,13,TRBJ2-3,TRBV7-3,CASSLARADTQYF,TGTGCCAGCAGCTTAGCCAGGGCCGATACGCAGTATTTT
.,.,12,TRBJ1-5,TRBV29-1,CSVGGGNQPQHF,TGCAGCGTGGGTGGGGGCAACCAGCCCCAGCATTTT
TRBD2,.,13,TRBJ2-1,TRBV14,CASSQHPGGEQFF,TGTGCCAGCAGCCAGCACCCGGGGGGTGAGCAGTTCTTC
TRBD2,few,16,TRBJ2-3,TRBV30,CAWSKGLAGAADTQYF,TGTGCCTGGAGTAAGGGACTAGCGGGAGCTGCAGATACGCAGTATTTT
.,.,15,TRBJ1-6,TRBV4-1,CASSQEGRHNSPLHF,TGCGCCAGCAGCCAAGAGGGACGGCATAATTCACCCCTCCACTTT
TRBD2,many,18,TRBJ2-3,TRBV2,CASSDGNSGGSLSGTQYF,TGTGCCAGCAGTGATGGGAATAGCGGGGGGTCCTTGAGCGGTACGCAGTATTTT
TRBD1,.,14,TRBJ2-3,TRBV9,CASSPGDRLNTQYF,TGTGCCAGCAGCCCCGGGGACAGGCTAAATACGCAGTATTTT
.,.,11,TRBJ2-7,TRBV7-2,CASSPNVGQYF,TGTGCCAGCAGCCCGAATGTGGGGCAGTACTTC
.,.,15,TRBJ2-5,TRBV14,CASAKLGEGQETQYF,TGTGCCAGCGCCAAACTGGGAGAAGGGCAAGAGACCCAGTACTTC
.,few,12,TRBJ2-2,TRBV7-2,CASSTDTGELFF,TGTGCCAGCAGTACAGACACCGGGGAGCTGTTTTTT
.,once,14,TRBJ1-1,TRBV11-2,CASSRGQLNTEAFF,TGTGCCAGCAGCCGAGGACAGTTGAACACTGAAGCTTTCTTT
.,few,15,TRBJ2-6,TRBV5-1,CASSLDVAGANVLTF,TGCGCCAGCAGCTTGGATGTGGCTGGGGCCAACGTCCTGACTTTC
.,.,13,TRBJ1-1,TRBV10-3,CAISGLGVPEAFF,TGTGCCATCAGTGGTCTCGGGGTCCCTGAAGCTTTCTTT
TRBD1,.,13,TRBJ2-1,TRBV29-1,CSVEVDRPGEQFF,TGCAGCGTTGAAGTGGACAGGCCCGGGGAGCAGTTCTTC
.,.,11,TRBJ1-2,TRBV30,CAWSYLSGYTF,TGTGCCTGGAGTTATTTAAGTGGCTACACCTTC
.,.,15,TRBJ2-5,TRBV2,CASSDFGGPNETQYF,TGTGCCAGCAGTGATTTTGGGGGACCGAATGAGACCCAGTACTTC
.,few,19,TRBJ2-1,TRBV4-2,CASSQNIGQGGSSYNEQFF,TGTGCCAGCAGCCAAAATATCGGACAGGGAGGGAGTTCCTACAATGAGCAGTTCTTC
.,.,15,TRBJ1-1,TRBV29-1,CSVEDGQGRETEAFF,TGCAGCGTTGAAGACGGGCAGGGGAGGGAGACTGAAGCTTTCTTT
TRBD2,.,16,TRBJ2-1,TRBV4-1,CASSAESGGAYNEQFF,TGCGCCAGCAGCGCGGAGAGCGGGGGGGCCTACAATGAGCAGTTCTTC
.,.,12,TRBJ2-5,TRBV30,CAWSVSHETQYF,TGTGCCTGGAGCGTCTCCCACGAGACCCAGTACTTC
TRBD2,.,16,TRBJ2-3,TRBV7-2,CASSFRGLAGTDTQYF,TGTGCCAGCAGCTTCCGGGGACTAGCGGGAACAGATACGCAGTATTTT
TRBD1,.,16,TRBJ1-1,TRBV6-5,CASSSDNRGGITEAFF,TGTGCCAGCAGTTCCGATAACAGGGGAGGTATCACTGAAGCTTTCTTT
.,.,11,TRBJ2-1,TRBV30,CAWNRPGEQFF,TGTGCCTGGAATCGTCCGGGGGAGCAGTTCTTC
.,.,12,TRBJ2-7,TRBV6-6,CASSYEGYEQYF,TGTGCCAGCAGTTACGAAGGGTACGAGCAGTACTTC
.,.,14,TRBJ2-7,TRBV28,CASSLSGMKGEQYF,TGTGCCAGCAGTTTATCCGGGATGAAGGGCGAGCAGTACTTC
.,.,8,TRBJ2-5,TRBV29-1,CSVEDTHF,TGCAGCGTTGAAGATACGCACTTC
.,few,17,TRBJ2-7,TRBV14,CASSRSPQVSKSYEQYF,TGTGCCAGCAGCCGATCACCGCAAGTGAGTAAATCCTACGAGCAGTACTTC
.,.,13,TRBJ1-2,TRBV29-1,CSVETSPNYGYTF,TGCAGCGTTGAAACCAGCCCTAACTATGGCTACACCTTC
.,.,11,TRBJ2-7,TRBV15,CATSRGYEQYF,TGTGCCACCAGCAGAGGATACGAGCAGTACTTC
.,few,14,TRBJ1-1,TRBV29-1,CSVTRDTRNTEAFF,TGCAGCGTCACCCGGGACACCCGGAACACTGAAGCTTTCTTT
.,.,13,TRBJ1-1,TRBV30,CAWSVLRGTEAFF,TGTGCCTGGAGTGTACTTCGGGGTACTGAAGCTTTCTTT
.,many,12,TRBJ2-3,TRBV18,CASGTGGYTQYF,TGTGCCAGCGGAACCGGGGGATATACGCAGTATTTT
.,few,11,TRBJ2-5,TRBV25-1,CASSESLDSNF,TGTGCCAGCAGTGAATCCCTGGACTCAAACTTC
.,.,13,TRBJ1-1,TRBV30,CAWSVGQNTEAFF,TGTGCCTGGAGTGTCGGACAGAACACTGAAGCTTTCTTT
.,.,14,TRBJ2-2,TRBV15,CATSRVTQRGELFF,TGTGCCACCAGCAGAGTAACCCAGCGCGGGGAGCTGTTTTTT
.,few,15,TRBJ1-1,TRBV7-6,CASSLYREANTEAFF,TGTGCCAGCAGCTTATATCGTGAAGCGAACACTGAAGCTTTCTTT
.,.,13,TRBJ2-7,TRBV2,CASARGQIYEQYF,TGTGCCAGCGCCCGAGGGCAGATCTACGAGCAGTACTTC
TRBD2,once,16,TRBJ2-2,TRBV9,CASSELAPTNTGELFF,TGTGCCAGCAGCGAACTAGCGCCAACGAACACCGGGGAGCTGTTTTTT
TRBD2,few,14,TRBJ2-1,TRBV7-2,CASSLGTRSNEQFF,TGTGCCAGCAGCTTAGGGACTAGGTCGAATGAGCAGTTCTTC
.,.,12,TRBJ1-1,TRBV6-5,CASRRSGTEAFF,TGTGCCAGCAGGAGGAGTGGCACTGAAGCTTTCTTT
.,.,12,TRBJ2-1,TRBV6-5,CASSPSALEQFF,TGTGCCAGCAGCCCCTCAGCCCTTGAGCAGTTCTTC
.,few,15,TRBJ2-4,TRBV18,CASSPNSGAMDIQYF,TGTGCCAGCTCCCCCAATTCAGGAGCGATGGACATTCAGTACTTC
.,.,11,TRBJ1-1,TRBV10-3,CAIAEHTEAFF,TGTGCCATCGCAGAACACACTGAAGCTTTCTTT
.,.,11,TRBJ1-1,TRBV29-1,CSVDAGTEAFF,TGCAGCGTTGACGCAGGGACTGAAGCTTTCTTT
TRBD2,.,16,TRBJ2-1,TRBV9,CASSVVLAGTYNEQFF,TGTGCCAGCAGCGTAGTTCTAGCGGGAACCTACAATGAGCAGTTCTTC
.,.,13,TRBJ1-2,TRBV9,CASSSEPDNGYTF,TGTGCCAGCAGCTCTGAACCGGACAACGGCTACACCTTC